The 30 T cell receptor beta chains in this list originate from one sample, sequenced in a study of CXCR3-negative and CXCR3-positive naive CD8 T cells. Libraries of TRB cDNA were made by 5' RACE and carried UMIs. TCRdb processed the 5' RACE reads again and assigns one entry to each CDR3 protein, with no DNA. The sample's table shows about 5,500 distinct CDR3 sequences. Sequencing was performed on naive CXCR3- CD8+ T cells from blood. The subset here: CD45RO-CCR7+CD27+CD95- naive CD8+ T cells lacking CXCR3 (TNR3-). These receptors originate from a human donor in good health. Some clones in this sample may be carry-over from other donors' samples.

Considering frequency, this clonotype is medium-sized (0.01 to 0.1%). This chain joins TRBV29-1 and TRBJ2-5; TCRdb's D gene call, TRBD2, goes unchecked for lack of DNA. Germline CDR1 is SQVTM and CDR2 is ANQGSEA. The CDR3 runs to 15 residues. The CDR3 sequence is CSVEGLSSSEETQYF.

The chain couples TRBV29-1 to TRBJ2-7; the TCRdb call, TRBD1, lacks DNA for checking. Germline CDR1 is SQVTM and CDR2 is ANQGSEA. The CDR3 is 12 residues long. This chain's CDR3 is CSVTGDSYEQYF.

This chain's CDR3 is CASSLRDRNEQFF. The rearrangement links TRBV7-9 to TRBJ2-1; without DNA, the TCRdb call of TRBD1 cannot be checked. The CDR3 length is 13 residues. Per the germline V gene, CDR1 is SEHNR and CDR2 is FQNEAQ (reference sequence).

This clonotype is medium-sized (0.01 to 0.1%) by frequency. The chain joins TRBV7-6 to TRBJ2-1; as DNA is missing, the TRBD1 call by TCRdb cannot be tested. The CDR3 has 17 amino acids. The germline CDR1 and CDR2 sequences are SGHVS and FNYEAQ. CDR3 amino acids: CASTPGPDKRTHNEQFF.

Frequency places this clonotype as medium-sized. The chain uses TRBV9 and TRBJ2-7; TCRdb outputs TRBD1, but without DNA this stays unchecked. The CDR3 has 16 amino acids. Germline V CDR1 and CDR2: SGDLS, YYNGEE. The CDR3 spells CASSTTGTSSSYEQYF.

According to its frequency, this clonotype is medium-sized. The chain links TRBV18 to TRBJ2-3. The CDR3 contains 12 residues. Germline V CDR1 and CDR2: KGHSH, LQKENI. CDR3 amino acids: CASSHWADTQYF.

V usage is TRBV2 and J usage is TRBJ1-1. Germline loops: CDR1 SNHLY, CDR2 FYNNEI. CDR3 length equals 14 residues. CDR3 sequence: CASSEDGENTEAFF. The full variable domain, rest sourced from reference TRBV2 and TRBJ1-1, is EPEVTQTPSHQVTQMGQEVILRCVPISNHLYFYWYRQILGQKVEFLVSFYNNEISEKSEIFDDQFSVERPDGSNFTLKIRSTKLEDSAMYFCASSEDGENTEAFFGQGTRLTVV.

The V gene is TRBV7-2, the J gene TRBJ2-7; TCRdb selects TRBD1, and the lack of DNA leaves this call unchecked. Germline V gene data show CDR1 as SGHTA and CDR2 as FQGNSA. The CDR3 contains 16 residues. The CDR3 here is CASSLTPRDRVNEQYF.

Measured by frequency, this clonotype is medium-sized. The chain uses TRBV3-1 and TRBJ2-7; absent DNA, TCRdb's TRBD2 call cannot be checked. The CDR3 sequence is 14 residues long. Germline CDR1 reads LGHDT; CDR2 reads YNNKEL (reference sequence). This CDR3 reads CASSQGGGVYEQYF.

This clonotype is called medium-sized (0.01 to 0.1%) based on its frequency. The chain employs TRBV6-2 or TRBV6-3 and TRBJ2-2; TCRdb's D call, TRBD1, is unchecked because there is no DNA. This CDR3 has 15 amino acids. Germline CDR1 reads MNHEY; CDR2 reads SVGEGT. CDR3 residues: CASSYPMRGTGELFF.

This clonotype is labeled medium-sized based on frequency. The rearrangement joins TRBV29-1 to TRBJ2-7; TCRdb's D call, TRBD2, is unchecked because there is no DNA. The CDR3 consists of 12 residues. Germline-derived CDR1 and CDR2 are SQVTM and ANQGSEA. The CDR3 region is CSGQESGFEQYF.

This clonotype ranks as medium-sized in terms of frequency. The CDR3 loop reads CASSPRVTTEAFF. V usage is TRBV27 and J usage is TRBJ1-1. This CDR3 is built from 13 residues. Germline V gene lookup returns CDR1 MNHEY and CDR2 SMNVEV (reference sequence).

This clonotype is medium-sized by frequency. The CDR3 is CASSRPLQGNTEAFF. The chain combines TRBV6-6 with TRBJ1-1; the TRBD1 assignment by TCRdb is unverifiable without DNA. From germline, CDR1 is MNHNY and CDR2 SVGAGI (reference sequence). This CDR3 contains 15 residues.

V and J are TRBV4-1 and TRBJ2-3; the TRBD2 assignment by TCRdb is unverifiable without DNA. Germline V gene data show CDR1 as MGHRA and CDR2 as YSYEKL. CDR3 length: 17 amino acids. CDR3 in amino acids: CASSQLLLSGGGDTQYF.

This clonotype is identified as medium-sized (0.01 to 0.1%) from frequency. The chain uses TRBV29-1 and TRBJ2-1; the D gene TCRdb calls, TRBD2, cannot be checked with no DNA. CDR1 is SQVTM, CDR2 ANQGSEA, per germline. The CDR3 runs to 15 residues. CDR3 in amino acids: CSANGLAGGGNEQFF.

This clonotype ranks as medium-sized (0.01 to 0.1%) in terms of frequency. V gene TRBV7-9 combines with J gene TRBJ2-7; TCRdb designates TRBD1, a call that cannot be tested without DNA. CDR1 is SEHNR, CDR2 FQNEAQ, per germline (reference sequence). There are 12 residues in the CDR3. CDR3 amino acids: CASSLGGDEQYF.

The J gene is TRBJ2-3, the V gene TRBV19; TCRdb gives TRBD2 as the D gene, but with no DNA this cannot be confirmed. The CDR3 length is 14 residues. Germline CDR1 is LNHDA and CDR2 is SQIVND (reference sequence). CDR3 residues: CASSGDWRADTQYF.

This clonotype is medium-sized (0.01 to 0.1%) by frequency. The chain has TRBV7-9 and TRBJ1-3. Per the germline V gene, CDR1 is SEHNR and CDR2 is FQNEAQ (reference sequence). The CDR3 is 15 amino acids. CDR3 loop: CASSPRDSRGNTIYF.

The rearrangement joins TRBV29-1 to TRBJ2-2; no DNA is available, so the TRBD1 call from TCRdb remains unchecked. This CDR3 contains 15 residues. CDR1 is SQVTM and CDR2 is ANQGSEA in the germline V gene. The chain's CDR3 is CSVEGTGDSAGELFF.

This clonotype is deemed medium-sized by its frequency. The chain uses TRBV6-2 or TRBV6-3 and TRBJ1-5; no DNA is available, so the TRBD1 call from TCRdb remains unchecked. This CDR3 comprises 14 residues. The germline gives CDR1 MNHEY, CDR2 SVGEGT. CDR3 amino acids: CASTRTEENQPQHF.

This chain's CDR3 is CASSQDRGLGQPQHF. This chain links TRBV4-1 with TRBJ1-5; TCRdb's D call, TRBD1, is unchecked because there is no DNA. The CDR3 extends over 15 amino acids. Germline lookup yields CDR1 MGHRA and CDR2 YSYEKL.

Considering frequency, this clonotype is large (0.1 to 1%). The chain joins TRBV10-3 to TRBJ1-5; the D call of TRBD1 rests on TCRdb alone, since no DNA is present to check it. The CDR3 is made up of 14 amino acids. Germline CDR1 and CDR2: ENHRY and SYGVKD. The CDR3 sequence: CAISGGTGLQPQHF.

The chain uses TRBV2 and TRBJ1-4. The CDR3 extends over 15 amino acids. CDR1 is SNHLY, CDR2 FYNNEI, per germline. This CDR3 reads CASRSPGTIGKKLFF.

This clonotype is medium-sized by frequency. The V call is TRBV7-9, the J call TRBJ2-1. Looked up from germline, CDR1 is SEHNR and CDR2 is FQNEAQ (reference sequence). This CDR3 is built from 16 residues. CDR3 residues: CASSLVDQFIYNEQFF.

The chain combines TRBV2 with TRBJ2-5; TCRdb designates TRBD1, a call that cannot be tested without DNA. CDR1 and CDR2 (germline): SNHLY, FYNNEI. The CDR3 is made up of 15 amino acids. The CDR3 sequence: CASSEGHKYRETQYF.

Its frequency marks this clonotype as medium-sized. The CDR3 reads CASSQIGQVSYNEQFF. The chain employs TRBV7-8 and TRBJ2-1; TCRdb indicates TRBD1, and absent DNA this call remains unverified. The CDR3 loop spans 16 amino acids. Germline V gene sequence: CDR1 SGHVS, CDR2 FQNEAQ.

The chain uses TRBV29-1 and TRBJ1-3; TCRdb proposes TRBD1, but this gene call is untestable without DNA. The CDR3 length is 13 residues. Germline CDR1 is SQVTM and CDR2 is ANQGSEA. The CDR3 sequence: CSALDRGQNTIYF.

According to its frequency, this clonotype is medium-sized. The chain recombines TRBV13 with TRBJ2-3. CDR3 length: 12 residues. CDR1 and CDR2 from the germline V gene are PRHDT and FYEKMQ (reference sequence). CDR3 residues: CASSLSSDTQYF.

In terms of frequency, this clonotype is medium-sized. The V call is TRBV5-1, the J call TRBJ1-2; lacking DNA, the TRBD1 call made by TCRdb goes unchecked. CDR1 and CDR2 from the germline V gene are SGHRS and YFSETQ. The CDR3 loop spans 17 amino acids. CDR3 sequence reads: CASSLGWTDRPNYGYTF.

This clonotype shows up as medium-sized by frequency. The chain joins TRBV20-1 to TRBJ1-4. Looked up from germline, CDR1 is DFQATT and CDR2 is SNEGSKA (reference sequence). This CDR3 is built from 13 residues. CDR3 region: CSARRADTEKLFF.